This record looks at one TCR beta chain sequence and its context. Expressed TCRB transcripts were sequenced, since all the RNA that had been isolated was reverse transcribed. The data were produced by immunoSEQ multiplex PCR, yet TCRdb's version contains in-frame clones alone and is incomplete. In the table there are about 620,000 clones, around 16% of which are singletons. V was clipped by 10 bases and J by 1 base, with 13 bases between them. CDR3 length: 13 residues. Germline loops: CDR1 KGHSH, CDR2 LQKENI. A CD45RO/CCR7/CD25/CD127/CD95/CD27 panel sorted naive, central memory, regulatory and stem cell-like memory CD4+ cells. These data come from a study of beta chain features in type 1 diabetes.

This TCR was sampled from a man aged 18 to 35 in good health. Input material: naive CD4+ T cells from blood. The chain uses TRBV18 and TRBJ1-1, with D maybe TRBD1 (5 bases). CDR3 in DNA: TGTGCCACTTTGGGGCAGAAGAACACTGAAGCTTTCTTT. Translated, it gives CATLGQKNTEAFF.